This TCR beta chain came from a study of blood T cell repertoires in COVID-19. Study in general: Whether acute or convalescent, the COVID-19 samples came from the United States, Italy and Spain. Sources were T cells, B-cell-depleted T cells, or PBMCs; the material itself was cDNA or gDNA.

Sequencing was performed with immunoSEQ multiplex PCR; in TCRdb, only in-frame clones are kept and a portion is missing. Found here are roughly 220,000 clones, around 84% of them singletons; the top ten hold more than 2.5%. The V end lost 3 bases, the J end lost 4 bases, and 12 bases lay between the germline ends. The CDR3 totals 14 residues. Germline loops: CDR1 MNHEY, CDR2 SMNVEV (reference sequence). Sequences were obtained from peripheral blood. The gene calls are TRBV27 and TRBJ1-1; D might be TRBD1 (6 bases). The source of this sequence is a man aged 55 to 70 with acute or convalescent COVID-19. The chain's CDR3 is CASSFQRGSTEAFF. The DNA for the CDR3 is TGTGCCAGCAGTTTTCAGAGGGGGAGCACTGAAGCTTTCTTT.